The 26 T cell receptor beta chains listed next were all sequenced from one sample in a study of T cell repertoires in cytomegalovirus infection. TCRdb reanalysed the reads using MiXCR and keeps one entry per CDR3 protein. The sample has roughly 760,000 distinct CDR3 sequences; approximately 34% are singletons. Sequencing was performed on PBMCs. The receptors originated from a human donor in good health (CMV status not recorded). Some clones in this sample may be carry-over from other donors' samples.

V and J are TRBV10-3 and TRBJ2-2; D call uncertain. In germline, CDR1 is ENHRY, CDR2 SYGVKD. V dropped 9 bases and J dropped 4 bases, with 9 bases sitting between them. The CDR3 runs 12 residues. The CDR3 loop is CAMGDGTGELFF. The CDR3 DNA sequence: TGTGCCATGGGCGACGGCACCGGGGAGCTGTTTTTT.

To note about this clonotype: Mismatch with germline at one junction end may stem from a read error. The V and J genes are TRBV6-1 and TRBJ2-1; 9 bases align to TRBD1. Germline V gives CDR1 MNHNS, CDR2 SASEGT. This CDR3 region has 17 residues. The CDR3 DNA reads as TGTGCCAGCAGGGAAGAGCCGGGGACAGGGCTCCTCAATGAGCAGTTCTTC. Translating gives CASREEPGTGLLNEQFF.

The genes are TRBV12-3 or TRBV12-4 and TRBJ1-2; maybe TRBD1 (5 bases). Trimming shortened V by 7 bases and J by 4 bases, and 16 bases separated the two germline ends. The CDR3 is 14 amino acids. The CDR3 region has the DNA TGTGCCAGCACCTATACAGGTTTTAGCTATGGCTACACCTTC. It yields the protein CASTYTGFSYGYTF.

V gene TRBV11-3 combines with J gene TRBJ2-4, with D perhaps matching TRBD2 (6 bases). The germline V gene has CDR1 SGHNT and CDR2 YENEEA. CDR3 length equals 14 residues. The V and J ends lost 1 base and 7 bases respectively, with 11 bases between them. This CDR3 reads CASSLAGEGNIQYF. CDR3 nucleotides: TGTGCCAGCAGCTTAGCGGGAGAAGGGAACATTCAGTACTTC. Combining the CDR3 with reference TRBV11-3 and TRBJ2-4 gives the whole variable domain EAGVVQSPRYKIIEKKQPVAFWCNPISGHNTLYWYLQNLGQGPELLIRYENEEAVDDSQLPKDRFSAERLKGVDSTLKIQPAELGDSAVYLCASSLAGEGNIQYFGAGTRLSVL.

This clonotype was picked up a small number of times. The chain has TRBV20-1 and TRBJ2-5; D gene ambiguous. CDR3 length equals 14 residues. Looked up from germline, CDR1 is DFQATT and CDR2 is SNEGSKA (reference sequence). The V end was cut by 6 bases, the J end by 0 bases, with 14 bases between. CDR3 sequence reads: CSATPPVYQETQYF. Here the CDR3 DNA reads TGCAGTGCCACACCTCCTGTCTACCAAGAGACCCAGTACTTC.

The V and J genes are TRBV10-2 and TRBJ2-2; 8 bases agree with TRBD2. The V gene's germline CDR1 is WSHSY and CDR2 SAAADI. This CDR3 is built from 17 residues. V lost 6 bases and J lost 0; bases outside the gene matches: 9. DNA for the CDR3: TGCGCCAGCAGGGGGACTAGTGGGGGGCCGAACACCGGGGAGCTGTTTTTT. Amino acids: CASRGTSGGPNTGELFF.

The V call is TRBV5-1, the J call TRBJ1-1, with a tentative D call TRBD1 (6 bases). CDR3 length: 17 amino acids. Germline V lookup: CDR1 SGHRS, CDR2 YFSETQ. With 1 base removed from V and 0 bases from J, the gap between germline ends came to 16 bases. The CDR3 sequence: CASSLQGTSLLNTEAFF. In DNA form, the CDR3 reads TGCGCCAGCAGCTTGCAGGGGACCAGCTTATTGAACACTGAAGCTTTCTTT.

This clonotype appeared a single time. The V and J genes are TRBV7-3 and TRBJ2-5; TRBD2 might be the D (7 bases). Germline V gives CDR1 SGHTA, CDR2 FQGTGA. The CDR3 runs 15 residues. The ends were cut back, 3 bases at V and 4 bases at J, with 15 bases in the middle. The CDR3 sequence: CASSLGGPPRETQYF. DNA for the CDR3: TGTGCCAGCAGCTTGGGGGGGCCGCCTCGAGAGACCCAGTACTTC.

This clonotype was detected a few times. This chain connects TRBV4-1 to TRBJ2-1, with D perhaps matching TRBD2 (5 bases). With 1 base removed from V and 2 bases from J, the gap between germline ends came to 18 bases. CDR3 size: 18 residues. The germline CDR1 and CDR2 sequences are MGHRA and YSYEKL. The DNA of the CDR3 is TGCGCCAGCAGCCAAGTGATCCGTGAGCGGCTAGCCTACAATGAGCAGTTCTTC. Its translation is CASSQVIRERLAYNEQFF.

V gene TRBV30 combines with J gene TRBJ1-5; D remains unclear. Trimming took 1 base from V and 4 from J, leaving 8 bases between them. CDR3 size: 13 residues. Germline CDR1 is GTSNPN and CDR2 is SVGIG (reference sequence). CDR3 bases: TGTGCCTGGAGTGGGGCAGAGAATCAGCCCCAGCATTTT. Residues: CAWSGAENQPQHF.

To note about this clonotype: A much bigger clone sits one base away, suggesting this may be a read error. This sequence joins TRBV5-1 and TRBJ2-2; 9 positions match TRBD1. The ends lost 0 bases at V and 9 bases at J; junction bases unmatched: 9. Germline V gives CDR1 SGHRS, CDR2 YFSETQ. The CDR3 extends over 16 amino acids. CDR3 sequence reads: CASSLGGTGSPRELFF. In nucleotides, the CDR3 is TGCGCCAGCAGCTTGGGCGGGACAGGGAGTCCCAGGGAGCTGTTTTTT.

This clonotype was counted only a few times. The CDR3 here is CASSSETRPFYEQYF. The DNA of the CDR3 is TGTGCCAGCAGCTCCGAGACTAGGCCCTTCTACGAGCAGTACTTC. The V and J genes are TRBV7-2 and TRBJ2-7; maybe TRBD2 (6 bases). This CDR3 comprises 15 residues. Germline V lookup: CDR1 SGHTA, CDR2 FQGNSA. Trimming took off 4 bases at V and 3 bases at J, with 16 bases between the two ends.

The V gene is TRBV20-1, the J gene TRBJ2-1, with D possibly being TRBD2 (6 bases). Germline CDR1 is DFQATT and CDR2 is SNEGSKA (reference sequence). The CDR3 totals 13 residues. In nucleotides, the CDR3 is TGCGTGCAGTGGTCGAGGGAGGAAGGTGAGCAGTTCTTC. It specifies CVQWSREEGEQFF.

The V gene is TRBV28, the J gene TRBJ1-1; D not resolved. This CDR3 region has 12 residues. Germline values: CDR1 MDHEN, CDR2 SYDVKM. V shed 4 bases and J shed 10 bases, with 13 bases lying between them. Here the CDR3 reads CASSSSAAGAFF. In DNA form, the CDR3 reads TGTGCCAGCAGTTCCAGCGCGGCGGGAGCTTTCTTT. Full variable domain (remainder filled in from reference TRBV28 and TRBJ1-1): DVKVTQSSRYLVKRTGEKVFLECVQDMDHENMFWYRQDPGLGLRLIYFSYDVKMKEKGDIPEGYSVSREKKERFSLILESASTNQTSMYLCASSSSAAGAFFGQGTRLTVV.

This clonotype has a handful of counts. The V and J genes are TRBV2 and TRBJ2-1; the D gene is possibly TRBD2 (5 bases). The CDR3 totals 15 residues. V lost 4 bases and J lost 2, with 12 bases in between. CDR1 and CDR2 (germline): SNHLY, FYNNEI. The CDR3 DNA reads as TGTGCCAGCAGTGCGGCGGGCCGGGCCTACAATGAGCAGTTCTTC. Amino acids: CASSAAGRAYNEQFF. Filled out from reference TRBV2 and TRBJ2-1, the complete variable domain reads EPEVTQTPSHQVTQMGQEVILRCVPISNHLYFYWYRQILGQKVEFLVSFYNNEISEKSEIFDDQFSVERPDGSNFTLKIRSTKLEDSAMYFCASSAAGRAYNEQFFGPGTRLTVL.

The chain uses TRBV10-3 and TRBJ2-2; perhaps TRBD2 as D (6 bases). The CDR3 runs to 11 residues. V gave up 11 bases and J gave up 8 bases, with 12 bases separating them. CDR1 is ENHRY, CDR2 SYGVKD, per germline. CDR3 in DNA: TGTGCCCTCCGCGGGGAGGGGGAGCTGTTTTTT. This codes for CALRGEGELFF.

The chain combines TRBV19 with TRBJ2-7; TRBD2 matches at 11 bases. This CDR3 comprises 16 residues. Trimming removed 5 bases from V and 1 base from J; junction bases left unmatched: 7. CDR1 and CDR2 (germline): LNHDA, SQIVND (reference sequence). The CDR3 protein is CASSVGLAGRSYEQYF. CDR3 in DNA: TGTGCCAGTAGTGTCGGACTAGCGGGTAGATCCTACGAGCAGTACTTC.

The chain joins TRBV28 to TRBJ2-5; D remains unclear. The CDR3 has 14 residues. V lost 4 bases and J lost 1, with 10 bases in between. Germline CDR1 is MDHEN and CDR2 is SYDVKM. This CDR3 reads CASSSSQIQETQYF. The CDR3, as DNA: TGTGCCAGCAGTTCTTCCCAGATCCAAGAGACCCAGTACTTC.

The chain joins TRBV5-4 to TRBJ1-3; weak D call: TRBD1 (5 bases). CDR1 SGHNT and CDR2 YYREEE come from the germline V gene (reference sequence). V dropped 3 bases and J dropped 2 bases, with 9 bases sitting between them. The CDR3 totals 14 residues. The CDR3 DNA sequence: TGTGCCAGCAGCTCCAGGGCTACTGGAAACACCATATATTTT. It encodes CASSSRATGNTIYF.

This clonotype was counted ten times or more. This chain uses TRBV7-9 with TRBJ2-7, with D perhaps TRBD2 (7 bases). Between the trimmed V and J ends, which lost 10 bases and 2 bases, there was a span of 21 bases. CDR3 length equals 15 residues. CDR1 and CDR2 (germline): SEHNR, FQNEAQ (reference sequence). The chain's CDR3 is CATTRGAGDTYEQYF. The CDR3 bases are TGTGCCACTACGAGGGGGGCGGGAGATACCTACGAGCAGTACTTC.

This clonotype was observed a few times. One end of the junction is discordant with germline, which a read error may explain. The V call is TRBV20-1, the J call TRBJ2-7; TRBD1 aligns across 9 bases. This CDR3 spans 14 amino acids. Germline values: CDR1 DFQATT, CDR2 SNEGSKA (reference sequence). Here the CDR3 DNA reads TGCAGTGCTAGGCGTCCCGGGACAGGGTACGGGCAGTACTTC. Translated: CSARRPGTGYGQYF.

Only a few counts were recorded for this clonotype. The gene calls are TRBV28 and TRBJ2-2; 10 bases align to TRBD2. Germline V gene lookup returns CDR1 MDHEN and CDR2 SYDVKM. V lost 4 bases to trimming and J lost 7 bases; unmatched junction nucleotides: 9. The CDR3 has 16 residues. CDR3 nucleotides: TGTGCCAGCAGTTCCTTAGCGGGAGGTCTTGGCGGGGAGCTGTTTTTT. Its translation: CASSSLAGGLGGELFF.

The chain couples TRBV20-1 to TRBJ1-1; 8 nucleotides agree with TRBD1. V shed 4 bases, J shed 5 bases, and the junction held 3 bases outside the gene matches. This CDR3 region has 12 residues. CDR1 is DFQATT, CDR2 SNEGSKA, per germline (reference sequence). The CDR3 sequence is CSAMTGATEAFF. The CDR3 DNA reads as TGCAGTGCTATGACAGGGGCGACTGAAGCTTTCTTT.

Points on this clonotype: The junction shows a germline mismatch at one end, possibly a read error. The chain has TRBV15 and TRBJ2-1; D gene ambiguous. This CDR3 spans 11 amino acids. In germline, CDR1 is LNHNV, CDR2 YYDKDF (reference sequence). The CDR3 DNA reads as TGTGCCACCAGCAGCTACAAGGAGCAGTTCTTC. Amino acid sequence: CATSSYKEQFF.

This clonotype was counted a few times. The CDR3 region is CASSLPAGSFHNEQFF. CDR3 coding DNA: TGTGCCAGCAGCTTACCAGCGGGGTCATTCCACAATGAGCAGTTCTTC. The rearrangement uses TRBV11-2 and TRBJ2-1; TRBD2 matches at 7 bases. Germline values: CDR1 SGHAT, CDR2 FQNNGV. Trimming took 2 bases from V and 5 from J; bases not matched to a gene: 9. CDR3 length: 16 amino acids.

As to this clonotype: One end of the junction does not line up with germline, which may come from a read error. CDR3 sequence reads: CARSITKAGRPYGYTF. CDR3 nucleotides: TGTGCCCGCAGCATTACCAAGGCCGGCAGGCCGTATGGCTACACGTTC. The gene calls are TRBV6-5 and TRBJ1-2; no clear D gene. CDR3 size: 16 residues. CDR1 is MNHEY, CDR2 SVGAGI, per germline.